This T cell receptor (beta chain) was identified during a study of blood T cells in healthy people across ages. The second PCR ran 7 to 11 cycles with a sample-barcoded 5' primer and J-beta primers. Each sample provided no less than 3 million CDR3-containing paired-end reads. One entry per CDR3 protein, called by TCRdb with MiXCR from the 5' RACE reads. The sample contains roughly 1,000,000 distinct CDR3 sequences, approximately 25% of which appear only once. This clonotype was observed a few times. The V end was cut by 4 bases, the J end by 4 bases, with 12 bases between. Germline CDR1 and CDR2: SGHTA and FQGNSA. This CDR3 has 14 residues. Extraction of total RNA produced a minimum of 6 micrograms from each sample. Another study also made use of these data, one on T cells of mothers and their children.

The rearrangement links TRBV7-2 to TRBJ2-3; no definite D call. The sequenced sample was blood. The receptor was isolated from a girl aged 2 to 10 in good health. CDR3 bases: TGTGCCAGCAGCTGGGGATCAACGGCAGATACGCAGTATTTT. It codes for CASSWGSTADTQYF.